This T cell receptor beta chain is drawn from a study of T cell changes during pregnancy in multiple sclerosis. The assay was immunoSEQ multiplex PCR, and TCRdb's table has in-frame clones only and misses some. The sample holds under 70,000 clones, roughly 87% seen once. V lost 4 bases and J 11 bases, leaving 17 bases between the germline ends. The length of the CDR3 is 13 residues. CDR1 and CDR2 from the germline V gene are MNHEY and SVGAGI. The source was peripheral blood, collected in the third trimester of pregnancy. The J gene is TRBJ1-1, the V gene TRBV6-5; D is unresolved. The origin of this receptor is a female donor in good health, enrolled as a control in a pregnancy study. The CDR3 coding sequence is TGTGCCAGCAGTTGGGCCCAGTCCGGATCGGCTTTCTTT. It codes for CASSWAQSGSAFF.